Each of the 5 T cell receptor beta chains below was sequenced from the same sample in a study of T-cell memory formation after mild COVID-19. TCRdb redid the calling of the 5' RACE reads with MiXCR, one entry per CDR3 protein. Of hundreds of thousands of distinct CDR3 sequences listed, roughly 20% are singletons. The source material was PBMCs or a T cell subset sorted from them (not recorded which). Source of these receptors: an adult woman who had mild COVID-19 (a few samples of this study predate the infection). Cell type and time point are not known.

The chain couples TRBV7-2 to TRBJ2-7; 11 bases match TRBD2. Germline V gene lookup returns CDR1 SGHTA and CDR2 FQGNSA. V lost 6 bases, J lost 4 bases, and 5 bases stayed unmatched. This CDR3 spans 14 amino acids. CDR3 region: CASRLGTSGYEQYF. DNA of the CDR3: TGTGCCAGCAGACTCGGGACTAGCGGATACGAGCAGTACTTC. Based on the CDR3 plus reference TRBV7-2 and TRBJ2-7, the full variable domain is GAGVSQSPSNKVTEKGKDVELRCDPISGHTALYWYRQSLGQGLEFLIYFQGNSAPDKSGLPSDRFSAERTGGSVSTLTIQRTQQEDSAVYLCASRLGTSGYEQYFGPGTRLTVT.

This clonotype turned up a few times. The genes are TRBV7-2 and TRBJ2-7; the D gene is possibly TRBD1 (6 bases). The length of the CDR3 is 16 residues. V was clipped by 2 bases and J by 4 bases, with 18 bases between them. Germline V gene sequence: CDR1 SGHTA, CDR2 FQGNSA. CDR3 coding DNA: TGTGCCAGCAGCTTAAATCGCAGGGGCCTGAAGTACGAGCAGTACTTC. Protein sequence: CASSLNRRGLKYEQYF.

This clonotype was seen only a few times. The rearrangement uses TRBV6-6 and TRBJ1-1; a possible D gene is TRBD1 (6 bases). Germline CDR1 is MNHNY and CDR2 is SVGAGI (reference sequence). Trimming removed 8 bases from V and 8 bases from J, with 18 bases in between. The CDR3 length is 13 residues. CDR3 residues: CASSQAGAAEAFF. The CDR3, as DNA: TGTGCCAGCTCTCAAGCGGGGGCAGCGGAAGCTTTCTTT.

This clonotype was seen more than once but under ten times. The CDR3 reads CASSGKRNTEAFF. The DNA of the CDR3 is TGCGCCAGCAGCGGCAAGAGGAACACTGAAGCTTTCTTT. The rearrangement uses TRBV4-1 and TRBJ1-1, with D hard to call. The V end lost 5 bases, the J end lost 1 base, and 8 bases lay between the germline ends. This CDR3 spans 13 amino acids. The germline CDR1 and CDR2 sequences are MGHRA and YSYEKL.

This chain uses TRBV9 with TRBJ2-2; D is possibly TRBD2 (5 bases). The germline V and J ends were trimmed by 6 bases and 6 bases, with 12 bases remaining between them. The germline gives CDR1 SGDLS, CDR2 YYNGEE. The length of the CDR3 is 13 residues. The CDR3: CASTEDYPGELFF. The CDR3 DNA is TGTGCCAGCACCGAAGACTACCCCGGGGAGCTGTTTTTT.